These 32 T cell receptor beta chains came from one sample sequenced in a study of radiotherapy plus CTLA-4 blockade in lung cancer. Sequenced by immunoSEQ multiplex PCR; TCRdb stores in-frame clones only, minus some. The sample yields about 120,000 clones, about nine tenths seen once. Sequenced material: peripheral blood, taken from a patient treated with radiotherapy plus ipilimumab. These TCRs come from a human donor with non-small cell lung cancer that progressed on radiotherapy plus ipilimumab.

This clone was seen a handful of times. Other DNA variants within this sample encode the same CDR3. The rearrangement links TRBV19 to TRBJ1-2; TRBD1 matches 10 bases. After removal of 6 bases from V and 6 bases from J, the junction contained 7 bases not matched to a gene. The CDR3 contains 14 residues. Germline CDR1 LNHDA, CDR2 SQIVND (reference sequence). The CDR3 region is CASRPPGQGHGYTF. The CDR3 DNA reads as TGTGCCAGTAGACCGCCGGGACAGGGGCATGGCTACACCTTC.

The chain combines TRBV18 with TRBJ2-1, with 7 bases identical to TRBD2. CDR1 and CDR2 (germline): KGHSH, LQKENI. The length of the CDR3 is 16 residues. V was pared by 3 bases and J by 0 bases, with 5 bases of the junction left unmatched. CDR3 loop: CASSPLAGASYNEQFF. CDR3 nucleotide sequence: TGTGCCAGCTCACCCTTGGCGGGAGCCTCCTACAATGAGCAGTTCTTC.

The chain recombines TRBV20-1 with TRBJ2-1; D uncertain. Per the germline V gene, CDR1 is DFQATT and CDR2 is SNEGSKA (reference sequence). The CDR3 is 11 amino acids. V was clipped by 3 bases and J by 6 bases, with 6 bases between them. CDR3 nucleotides: TGCAGTGCTAGGGATGCCAATGAGCAGTTCTTC. Its protein product is CSARDANEQFF.

The chain carries TRBV7-6 and TRBJ1-1, with TRBD1 as a possible D gene (5 bases). The germline V gene encodes CDR1 SGHVS and CDR2 FNYEAQ. V was pared by 1 base and J by 0 bases, with 9 bases between. The CDR3 sequence is 15 residues long. The CDR3 nucleotides read TGTGCCAGCAGCTTAGAGGGGAACCTGAACACTGAAGCTTTCTTT. It translates to CASSLEGNLNTEAFF.

The chain combines TRBV7-3 with TRBJ2-4, with 7 bases that match TRBD1. The J segment lost 8 bases and the V segment lost 1 base, leaving 8 bases of the junction unmatched. The CDR3 consists of 15 residues. Germline V CDR1 and CDR2: SGHTA, FQGTGA. The CDR3 DNA reads TGTGCCAGCAGCTTAAGCCCCGGGACAGCTTACATTCAGTACTTC. This codes for CASSLSPGTAYIQYF.

The chain recombines TRBV9 with TRBJ1-2; D ambiguous. Germline V gene sequence: CDR1 SGDLS, CDR2 YYNGEE. V was shortened by 3 bases and J by 3 bases, with 9 bases between the two germline ends. The CDR3 consists of 13 residues. The CDR3 loop reads CASSGSGYYGYTF. The DNA for the CDR3 is TGTGCCAGCAGCGGGTCCGGTTACTATGGCTACACCTTC.

This clone occurred once. CDR3 nucleotides: TGTGCCAGCAGTGAGGGTTGGACTGAAGCTTTCTTT. Translated, it gives CASSEGWTEAFF. The V gene is TRBV6-5, the J gene TRBJ1-1, with no clear D. Germline loops: CDR1 MNHEY, CDR2 SVGAGI. Trimming removed 5 bases at V and 5 bases at J, with 9 bases between. The CDR3 sequence is 12 residues long.

The chain links TRBV6-1 to TRBJ2-2, with no clear D. CDR3 length equals 15 residues. Germline V gene data show CDR1 as MNHNS and CDR2 as SASEGT. Trimming took off 7 bases at V and 6 bases at J, with 18 bases between the two ends. For the CDR3, the DNA is TGTGCCAGCACCACCTCACGTTGGGGTTCCGGGGAGCTGTTTTTT. This codes for CASTTSRWGSGELFF.

The V gene is TRBV15, the J gene TRBJ1-1; 7 bases are a match to TRBD1. V gave up 1 base and J gave up 3 bases; unmatched junction bases: 5. Germline CDR1 and CDR2: LNHNV and YYDKDF (reference sequence). The CDR3 sequence is 15 residues long. The CDR3 is CATSRVPQGHTEAFF. As DNA, the CDR3 is TGTGCCACCAGCAGAGTTCCACAGGGGCACACTGAAGCTTTCTTT.

A single count supports this clone. The chain combines TRBV30 with TRBJ2-1; weak D call: TRBD2 (5 bases). The CDR3 loop spans 15 amino acids. Trimming removed 2 bases at V and 0 bases at J, with 11 bases between. The germline CDR1 and CDR2 sequences are GTSNPN and SVGIG (reference sequence). The CDR3 DNA reads as TGTGCCTGGAGTCCCACGGGGAGCTCCTACAATGAGCAGTTCTTC. This encodes CAWSPTGSSYNEQFF.

The V gene is TRBV18, the J gene TRBJ1-1; TRBD1 might be the D (6 bases). The CDR3 is made up of 15 amino acids. The V end was cut by 2 bases, the J end by 1 base, with 11 bases between. CDR1 and CDR2 (germline): KGHSH, LQKENI. The CDR3 spells CASSPGSTGNTEAFF. In DNA, the CDR3 is TGTGCCAGCTCACCAGGATCGACAGGGAACACTGAAGCTTTCTTT. Drawing the rest from reference TRBV18 and TRBJ1-1, the complete variable domain is NAGVMQNPRHLVRRRGQEARLRCSPMKGHSHVYWYRQLPEEGLKFMVYLQKENIIDESGMPKERFSAEFPKEGPSILRIQQVVRGDSAAYFCASSPGSTGNTEAFFGQGTRLTVV.

The chain carries TRBV23-1 and TRBJ2-7; D not resolved. TRBV23-1 belongs to the ORF category, with a function that is uncertain. The CDR3 spans 20 residues. V was trimmed by 7 bases and J by 0 bases, leaving 31 bases between them. The CDR3 nucleotides read TGCGCCAGCAAGCTTCTTTGTAGCACGAGGTATCGCCACATCTCCTACGAGCAGTACTTC. It encodes CASKLLCSTRYRHISYEQYF.

This chain uses TRBV5-1 with TRBJ2-1; 10 bases are shared with TRBD2. CDR3 length: 16 amino acids. After removal of 2 bases from V and 4 bases from J, the junction contained 6 bases not matched to a gene. CDR1 is SGHRS and CDR2 is YFSETQ in the germline V gene. CDR3 residues: CASSFGSGRLYNEQFF. For the CDR3, the DNA is TGCGCCAGCAGCTTCGGTAGCGGGAGGCTGTACAATGAGCAGTTCTTC. Together with reference TRBV5-1 and TRBJ2-1, the CDR3 gives the full variable domain: KAGVTQTPRYLIKTRGQQVTLSCSPISGHRSVSWYQQTPGQGLQFLFEYFSETQRNKGNFPGRFSGRQFSNSRSEMNVSTLELGDSALYLCASSFGSGRLYNEQFFGPGTRLTVL.

This chain links TRBV6-1 with TRBJ1-1; D not resolved. CDR1 and CDR2 (germline): MNHNS, SASEGT. This CDR3 has 13 residues. The ends were cut back, 7 bases at V and 4 bases at J, with 13 bases in the middle. The CDR3 DNA reads TGTGCCAGCAAGGGTGTGTACCTCACTGAAGCTTTCTTT. Protein sequence: CASKGVYLTEAFF.

The chain recombines TRBV7-9 with TRBJ1-2, with 7 bases that match TRBD1. After removal of 7 bases from V and 6 bases from J, the junction contained 11 bases not matched to a gene. The CDR3 contains 14 residues. Germline lookup yields CDR1 SEHNR and CDR2 FQNEAQ (reference sequence). CDR3 residues: CASTRQGSPDGYTF. The CDR3 coding sequence is TGTGCCAGCACCCGACAGGGAAGTCCCGATGGCTACACCTTC.

This rearrangement joins TRBV6-6 to TRBJ1-5; D gene uncertain. The germline V gene encodes CDR1 MNHNY and CDR2 SVGAGI (reference sequence). The CDR3 covers 16 residues. Trimming cost V 7 bases and J 4 bases, with 20 bases left between them. CDR3 nucleotide sequence: TGTGCCAGCATATCTGAGGTTGGGCCGTATAATCAGCCCCAGCATTTT. Translation: CASISEVGPYNQPQHF.

This clone showed up just a few times. The chain couples TRBV28 to TRBJ2-1, with 10 bases lining up with TRBD2. The CDR3 is 13 amino acids. Germline V gives CDR1 MDHEN, CDR2 SYDVKM. Trimming at V came to 9 bases and at J to 8 bases, leaving 7 bases not matched to a gene. The CDR3 spells CASRAGGRDEQFF. Here the CDR3 DNA reads TGTGCCAGTAGAGCGGGAGGGAGAGATGAGCAGTTCTTC.

This clone was seen just once. CDR3 DNA sequence: TGTGCCTGGAGGTGGGAGGGGGGCTACACCTTC. It codes for CAWRWEGGYTF. V is TRBV30 and J is TRBJ1-2, with a tentative D call TRBD1 (5 bases). Germline CDR1 and CDR2: GTSNPN and SVGIG (reference sequence). V lost 3 bases, J lost 8 bases, and 10 bases lay in between. This CDR3 comprises 11 residues.

J is TRBJ2-5 and V is TRBV27; D not certain. Germline V gene lookup returns CDR1 MNHEY and CDR2 SMNVEV (reference sequence). V gave up 5 bases and J gave up 1 base, with 17 bases separating them. This CDR3 region has 16 residues. Here the CDR3 DNA reads TGTGCCAGCAGTCCCGCCCCTCTCGGTCCCCAAGAGACCCAGTACTTC. As protein: CASSPAPLGPQETQYF.

This sequence joins TRBV5-1 and TRBJ1-1, with 8 bases matching TRBD1. V shed 3 bases, J shed 4 bases, and the junction held 8 bases outside the gene matches. The length of the CDR3 is 15 residues. Germline-derived CDR1 and CDR2 are SGHRS and YFSETQ. CDR3 sequence reads: CASSWTTGDFTEAFF. The CDR3, as DNA: TGCGCCAGCAGCTGGACGACAGGGGACTTCACTGAAGCTTTCTTT. The full variable domain, completed using reference TRBV5-1 and TRBJ1-1, is KAGVTQTPRYLIKTRGQQVTLSCSPISGHRSVSWYQQTPGQGLQFLFEYFSETQRNKGNFPGRFSGRQFSNSRSEMNVSTLELGDSALYLCASSWTTGDFTEAFFGQGTRLTVV.

The CDR3 region has the DNA TGTGCCAGCAGCCATCAAAGTTGGGGGAGCTCCTACAATGAGCAGTTCTTC. It is translated as CASSHQSWGSSYNEQFF. The chain combines TRBV7-9 with TRBJ2-1; D may correspond to TRBD1 or TRBD2 (5 bases each). From germline, CDR1 is SEHNR and CDR2 FQNEAQ (reference sequence). V lost 5 bases and J 0 bases, leaving 17 bases between the germline ends. CDR3 length: 17 residues.

The rearrangement uses TRBV4-1 and TRBJ2-7; 8 nucleotides line up with TRBD2. Per the germline V gene, CDR1 is MGHRA and CDR2 is YSYEKL. The J segment lost 4 bases and the V segment lost 4 bases, leaving 9 bases of the junction unmatched. There are 15 residues in the CDR3. CDR3 residues: CASSRGTSGGYEQYF. CDR3 DNA sequence: TGCGCCAGCAGCCGAGGGACTAGTGGCGGGTACGAGCAGTACTTC.

The chain is built from TRBV7-3 and TRBJ2-3; D remains unclear. CDR3 size: 12 residues. Germline lookup yields CDR1 SGHTA and CDR2 FQGTGA. V gave up 5 bases and J gave up 2 bases, with 5 bases separating them. The CDR3 loop reads CASSPTTDTQYF. DNA of the CDR3: TGTGCCAGCAGCCCAACCACAGATACGCAGTATTTT.

The chain is built from TRBV7-8 and TRBJ2-1; TRBD2 is a possible D gene (5 bases). Trimming left V 5 bases short and J 6 bases short, with 8 bases between. This CDR3 is built from 12 residues. CDR1 and CDR2 (germline): SGHVS, FQNEAQ. CDR3 nucleotide sequence: TGTGCCAGCAGCGACCGGGGCAATGAGCAGTTCTTC. Translated, it gives CASSDRGNEQFF.

This chain uses TRBV7-9 with TRBJ2-5; TRBD2 matches 11 bases. CDR1 SEHNR and CDR2 FQNEAQ come from the germline V gene (reference sequence). The CDR3 totals 18 residues. Germline trimming cut 5 bases from V and 4 bases from J; bases unmatched to any gene: 15. The CDR3: CASSMGLAAYQIAETQYF. The CDR3 coding sequence is TGTGCCAGCAGCATGGGACTAGCGGCTTACCAGATCGCAGAGACCCAGTACTTC.

V usage is TRBV7-3 and J usage is TRBJ2-3; D may be TRBD2 (6 bases). Per the germline V gene, CDR1 is SGHTA and CDR2 is FQGTGA. The CDR3 loop spans 15 amino acids. The V gene lost 3 bases and the J gene lost 0 bases, with 10 bases spanning the gap. CDR3 residues: CASSLLAGSTDTQYF. The CDR3 DNA sequence: TGTGCCAGCAGCTTGCTGGCGGGGAGCACAGATACGCAGTATTTT. Together with reference TRBV7-3 and TRBJ2-3, the CDR3 gives the full variable domain: GAGVSQTPSNKVTEKGKYVELRCDPISGHTALYWYRQSLGQGPEFLIYFQGTGAADDSGLPNDRFFAVRPEGSVSTLKIQRTERGDSAVYLCASSLLAGSTDTQYFGPGTRLTVL.

This clone has only one observation. A junction boundary mismatches the germline segment, possibly from a read error. The V and J genes are TRBV7-7 and TRBJ2-5; 12 nucleotides match TRBD2. CDR1 and CDR2 from the germline V gene are SSHAT and FNYEAQ (reference sequence). This CDR3 is 15 amino acids long. CDR3 sequence reads: CASSLAGGVQETQYF. Written as DNA, the CDR3 is TGTGCTAGCAGCCTAGCGGGGGGGGTCCAAGAGACCCAGTACTTC.

The chain links TRBV18 to TRBJ1-5; tentatively, D is TRBD1 (5 bases). Germline V gives CDR1 KGHSH, CDR2 LQKENI. Trimming pared 6 bases from V and 1 base from J, leaving 16 bases between. This CDR3 contains 16 residues. The CDR3 DNA reads as TGTGCCAGCTCTTCCCTCGGAGGGGAAAGCAATCAGCCCCAGCATTTT. This encodes CASSSLGGESNQPQHF.

The chain links TRBV30 to TRBJ2-1; no clear D gene. CDR1 is GTSNPN, CDR2 SVGIG, per germline (reference sequence). With 0 bases removed from V and 10 bases from J, the gap between germline ends came to 10 bases. The CDR3 consists of 12 residues. In nucleotides, the CDR3 is TGTGCCTGGAGTGTAGATCTTGGAGAGCAGTTCTTC. Its translation is CAWSVDLGEQFF.

The chain links TRBV6-1 to TRBJ2-6; TRBD2 matches 12 bases. Trimming removed 4 bases from V and 0 bases from J; junction bases left unmatched: 4. The CDR3 length is 18 residues. CDR1 is MNHNS, CDR2 SASEGT, per germline. The CDR3 region has the DNA TGTGCCAGCAGTGCCTCTAGCGGGAGGGCCTCTGGGGCCAACGTCCTGACTTTC. Protein product: CASSASSGRASGANVLTF.

This rearrangement joins TRBV16 to TRBJ2-1; D may be TRBD2 (6 bases). The CDR3 has 13 residues. Germline V CDR1 and CDR2: KGHSY, FQNENV. V was cut by 1 base and J by 10 bases, with 11 bases left in between. The CDR3 bases are TGTGCCAGCAGCCAATTAGTCCGGGGGGAGCAGTTCTTC. It encodes CASSQLVRGEQFF.

The chain recombines TRBV28 with TRBJ1-5; maybe TRBD1 (5 bases). The CDR3 is made up of 16 amino acids. Trimming stripped 6 bases from V and 7 bases from J, with 22 bases between. The germline gives CDR1 MDHEN, CDR2 SYDVKM. The CDR3 protein is CASRSTRRGNGQPQHF. The CDR3 DNA reads TGTGCCAGCAGATCCACCAGACGGGGGAATGGGCAGCCCCAGCATTTT.